A selection of T cell receptor beta chains follows, all from one sample in a study of PD-1 blockade in classical Hodgkin lymphoma. Produced via immunoSEQ multiplex PCR; TCRdb's table is partial and in-frame only. The data hold 95,000 to 100,000 clones, with approximately 90% observed a single time. Specimen: peripheral blood mononuclear cells (PBMCs), collected before the second cycle of nivolumab. The origin of the receptors is a human donor with classical Hodgkin lymphoma. CDR3s include the opening cysteine and the closing phenylalanine or tryptophan. A D gene is named only where the DNA matches it firmly. For some rows the clone size is stated as once, few or many, or as a class when expanded; others skip it.

>TRBV4-3|TRBJ2-7|.|TRBD2
TGCGCCAGCAGCCATGGGAGGGATTACGAGCAGTACTTC
CASSHGRDYEQYF
>TRBV30|TRBJ1-4|.|.
TGTGCCTGGAGTACGAGGGTGAATAATGAAAAACTGTTTTTT
CAWSTRVNNEKLFF
>TRBV18|TRBJ1-1|once|.
TGTGCCAGCTCACCACCCGCCAGGAACACTGAAGCTTTCTTT
CASSPPARNTEAFF
>TRBV5-1|TRBJ1-5|.|.
TGCGCCAGCAGCTTGGGAGAGCCCAATCAGCCCCAGCATTTT
CASSLGEPNQPQHF
>TRBV5-3|TRBJ1-6|.|TRBD1
TGTGCCAGAAGCTTGAGGGGGACAGGAGCACCCCTCCACTTT
CARSLRGTGAPLHF
>TRBV5-1|TRBJ1-2|.|.
TGCGCCAGCAGCCTAGAAGGGTATGGCTACACCTTC
CASSLEGYGYTF
>TRBV28|TRBJ1-2|.|.
TGTGCCAGCAGCCTTACCCCCCTAATCAGGAAACGGAAGGAGGGCTACACCTTC
CASSLTPLIRKRKEGYTF
>TRBV7-6|TRBJ1-6|few|.
TGTGCCAGCAGACCCGCCTGGTCTGATTCACCCCTCCACTTT
CASRPAWSDSPLHF
>TRBV5-1|TRBJ1-2|.|.
TGCGCCAGCAGCGTCAACGGGGACAATTATGGCTACACCTTC
CASSVNGDNYGYTF
>TRBV6-1|TRBJ1-2|.|.
TGTGCCAGCAGTGAAGCTGGACCGCGGAACTATGGCTACACCTTC
CASSEAGPRNYGYTF
>TRBV11-2|TRBJ1-1|few|.
TGTGCCAGCAGCTTCAGGCTGAACACTGAAGCTTTCTTT
CASSFRLNTEAFF
>TRBV7-9|TRBJ2-7|.|.
TGTGCCAGCAGCCCACAAGATTTAGGAGGGCTTTACGAGCAGTACTTC
CASSPQDLGGLYEQYF
>TRBV27|TRBJ2-5|.|TRBD2
TGTGCCAGCAGCTTAGCGGGGGGGCCTTGGGAGACCCAGTACTTC
CASSLAGGPWETQYF
>TRBV7-7|TRBJ2-3|once|TRBD2
TGTGCCAGCAGCGCACGCGGGGGGGCGAGCACAGATACGCAGTATTTT
CASSARGGASTDTQYF
>TRBV9|TRBJ2-7|.|.
TGTGCCAGCAGCGTAGACGGGCAGGGTTTCTACGAGCAGTACTTC
CASSVDGQGFYEQYF
>TRBV15|TRBJ2-1|.|.
TGTGCCACCAGCAGAGAACCAGGGAACTACAATGAGCAGTTCTTC
CATSREPGNYNEQFF
>TRBV4-3|TRBJ1-2|.|.
TGCGCCAGCAGCCACCGAGTAGCTAACTATGGCCACACCTTC
CASSHRVANYGHTF
>TRBV5-6|TRBJ1-1|.|TRBD1
TGTGCCAGCAGCTTGGGTCCCGGGACAGGGACCCGGAACACTGAAGCTTTCTTT
CASSLGPGTGTRNTEAFF
>TRBV9|TRBJ2-3|.|.
TGTGCCAGCAGCGTAGAGAGGGGCACAGATACGCAGTATTTT
CASSVERGTDTQYF
>TRBV29-1|TRBJ2-7|.|TRBD1
TGCAGCGTTGAAGGATTATATACCGGGACAGGGAAGGGAGAGCAGTACTTC
CSVEGLYTGTGKGEQYF
>TRBV6-4|TRBJ1-2|.|TRBD1
TGTGCCAGCAGTGAACACAGGGGGGCGGAAGGCTACTATGGCTACACCTTC
CASSEHRGAEGYYGYTF
>TRBV6-1|TRBJ2-3|.|TRBD2
TGTGCCAGCAGGCCGCGGGGGTTCGGAGATACGCAGTATTTT
CASRPRGFGDTQYF
>TRBV28|TRBJ1-2|few|.
TGTGCCAGCAGTAGGATTTCCAGCTATGGCTACACCTTC
CASSRISSYGYTF
>TRBV19|TRBJ1-4|few|.
TGTGCCAGTAGGCGACAGACCAGGGAACTGTTTTTT
CASRRQTRELFF
>TRBV18|TRBJ2-3|.|TRBD1
TGTGCCAGCTCATCAGTTCAGGGGGCTACAGATACGCAGTATTTT
CASSSVQGATDTQYF
>TRBV6-5|TRBJ1-1|.|TRBD1
TGTGCCAGCAGTTACTCGGGGACAGGGAACACTGAAGCTTTCTTT
CASSYSGTGNTEAFF
>TRBV6-5|TRBJ2-3|.|.
TGTGCCAGCAGTTACGCGGATACGCAGTATTTT
CASSYADTQYF
>TRBV28|TRBJ1-2|.|.
TGTGCCAGCAGTTGCTGGGATGGCTACACCTTC
CASSCWDGYTF
>TRBV15|TRBJ1-5|.|TRBD1
TGTGCCACCGGCCGGACAGGGAATCAGCCCCAGCATTTT
CATGRTGNQPQHF
>TRBV6-5|TRBJ2-1|.|.
TGTGCCAGCAGTGAATCGGTTGGCAATGAGCAGTTCTTC
CASSESVGNEQFF
>TRBV9|TRBJ2-2|.|.
TGTGCCAGCAGCGTAGGTTCGAGGTTGGGCACCGGGGAGCTGTTTTTT
CASSVGSRLGTGELFF
>TRBV10-3|TRBJ1-5|.|.
TGTGCCTTCGCGTCAGGAGACGATCAGCCCCAGCATTTT
CAFASGDDQPQHF
>TRBV29-1|TRBJ2-2|.|TRBD2
TGCAGCGTACCACTAGCGGGGGAAACCGGGGAGCTGTTTTTT
CSVPLAGETGELFF
>TRBV28|TRBJ1-1|.|TRBD1
TGTGCCAGCAGTTTACAGGGGGCAGGGACTGAAGCTTTCTTT
CASSLQGAGTEAFF